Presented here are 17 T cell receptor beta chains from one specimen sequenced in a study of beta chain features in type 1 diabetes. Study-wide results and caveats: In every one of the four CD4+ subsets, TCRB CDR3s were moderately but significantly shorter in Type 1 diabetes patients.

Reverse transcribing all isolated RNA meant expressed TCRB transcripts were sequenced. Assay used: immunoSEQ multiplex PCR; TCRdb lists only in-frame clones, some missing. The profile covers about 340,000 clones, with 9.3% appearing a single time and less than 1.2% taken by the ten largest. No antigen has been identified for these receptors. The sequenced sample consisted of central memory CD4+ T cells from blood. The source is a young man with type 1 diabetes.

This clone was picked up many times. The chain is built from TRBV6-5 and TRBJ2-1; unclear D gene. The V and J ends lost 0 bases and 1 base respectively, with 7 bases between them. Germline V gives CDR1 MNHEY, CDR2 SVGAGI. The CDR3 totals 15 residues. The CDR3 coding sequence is TGTGCCAGCAGTTACTCTGACCAATCCTACAATGAGCAGTTCTTC. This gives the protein CASSYSDQSYNEQFF.

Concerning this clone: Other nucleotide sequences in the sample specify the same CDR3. As DNA, the CDR3 is TGCAGCGCACGACAGGGGGCGAACACCGGGGAGCTGTTTTTT. Amino acid sequence: CSARQGANTGELFF. The chain joins TRBV29-1 to TRBJ2-2; 9 nucleotides match TRBD1. The CDR3 has 14 amino acids. Germline lookup yields CDR1 SQVTM and CDR2 ANQGSEA. The ends lost 7 bases at V and 0 bases at J; junction bases unmatched: 3.

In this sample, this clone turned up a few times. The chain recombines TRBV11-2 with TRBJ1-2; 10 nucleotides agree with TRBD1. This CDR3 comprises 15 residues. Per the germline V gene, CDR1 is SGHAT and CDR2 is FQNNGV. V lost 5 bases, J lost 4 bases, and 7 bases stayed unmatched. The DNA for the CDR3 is TGTGCCAGCAGCCCATTGTGGACAGGGGGCTATGGCTACACCTTC. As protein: CASSPLWTGGYGYTF.

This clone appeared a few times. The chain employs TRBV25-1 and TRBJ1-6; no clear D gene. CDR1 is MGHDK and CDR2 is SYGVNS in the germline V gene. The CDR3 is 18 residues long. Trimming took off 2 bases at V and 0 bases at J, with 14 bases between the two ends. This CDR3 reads CASSEVGRRSSYNSPLHF. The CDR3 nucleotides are TGTGCCAGCAGTGAAGTGGGTCGGAGGAGCTCCTATAATTCACCCCTCCACTTT.

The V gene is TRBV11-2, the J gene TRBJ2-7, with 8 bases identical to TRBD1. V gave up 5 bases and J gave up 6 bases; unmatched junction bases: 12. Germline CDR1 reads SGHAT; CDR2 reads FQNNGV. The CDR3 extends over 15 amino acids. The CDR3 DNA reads TGTGCCAGCAGCAAGAGACAGGGGTCTATGCTCGAGCAGTACTTC. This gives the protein CASSKRQGSMLEQYF.

CDR3 nucleotides: TGCAGCGTTGAGGGACTAGCGGGGGCTGGAGATGAGCAGTTCTTC. Its translation is CSVEGLAGAGDEQFF. This rearrangement joins TRBV29-1 to TRBJ2-1; 14 bases fit TRBD2. The germline CDR1 and CDR2 sequences are SQVTM and ANQGSEA. The trim removed 3 bases at V and 8 bases at J, leaving 6 bases unmatched. The CDR3 has 15 amino acids.

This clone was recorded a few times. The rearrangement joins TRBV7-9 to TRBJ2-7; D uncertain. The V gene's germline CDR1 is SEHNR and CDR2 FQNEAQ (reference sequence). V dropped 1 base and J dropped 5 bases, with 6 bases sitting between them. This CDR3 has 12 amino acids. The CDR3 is CASSLEENEQYF. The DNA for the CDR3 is TGTGCCAGCAGCTTAGAAGAGAACGAGCAGTACTTC.

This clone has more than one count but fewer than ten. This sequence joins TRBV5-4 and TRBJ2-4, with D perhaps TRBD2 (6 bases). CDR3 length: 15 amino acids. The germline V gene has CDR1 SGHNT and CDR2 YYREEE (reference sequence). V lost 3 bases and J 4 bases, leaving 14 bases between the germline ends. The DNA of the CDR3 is TGTGCCAGCAGCTCCGATATAGCGGATAAAAACATTCAGTACTTC. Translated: CASSSDIADKNIQYF.

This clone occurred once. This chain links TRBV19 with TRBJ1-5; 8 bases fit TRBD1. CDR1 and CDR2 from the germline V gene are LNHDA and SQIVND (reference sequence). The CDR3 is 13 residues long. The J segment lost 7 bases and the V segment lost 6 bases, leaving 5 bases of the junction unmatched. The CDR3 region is CASSQQGGQPQHF. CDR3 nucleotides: TGTGCCAGTAGCCAACAGGGGGGACAGCCCCAGCATTTT.

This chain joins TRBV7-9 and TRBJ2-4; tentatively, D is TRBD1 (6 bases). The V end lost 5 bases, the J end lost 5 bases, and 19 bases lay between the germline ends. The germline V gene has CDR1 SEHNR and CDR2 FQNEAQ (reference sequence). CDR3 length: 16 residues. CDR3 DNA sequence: TGTGCCAGCAGCCCACCTCCGGGGCAGGGGCAAAACATTCAGTACTTC. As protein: CASSPPPGQGQNIQYF.

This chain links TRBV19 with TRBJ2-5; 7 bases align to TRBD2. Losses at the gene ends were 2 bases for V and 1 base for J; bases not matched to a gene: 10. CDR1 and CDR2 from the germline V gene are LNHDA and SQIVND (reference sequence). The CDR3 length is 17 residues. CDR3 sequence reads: CASSIFGGGPSQETQYF. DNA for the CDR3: TGTGCCAGTAGTATATTCGGCGGGGGACCCTCCCAAGAGACCCAGTACTTC.

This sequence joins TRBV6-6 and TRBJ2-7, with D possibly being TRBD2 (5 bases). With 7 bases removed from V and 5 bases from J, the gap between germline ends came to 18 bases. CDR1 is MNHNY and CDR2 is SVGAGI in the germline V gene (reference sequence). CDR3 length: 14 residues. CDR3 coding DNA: TGTGCCAGCAAAGCGCGGGCAGGTCCTCACGAGCAGTACTTC. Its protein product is CASKARAGPHEQYF.

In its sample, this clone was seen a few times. CDR3 amino acids: CASSSPGLPKNEQFF. In nucleotides, the CDR3 is TGTGCCAGCAGCTCCCCGGGACTACCAAAAAATGAGCAGTTCTTC. The chain is built from TRBV7-2 and TRBJ2-1, with 7 nucleotides matching TRBD2. The trim removed 4 bases at V and 7 bases at J, leaving 10 bases unmatched. Germline-derived CDR1 and CDR2 are SGHTA and FQGNSA. The CDR3 extends over 15 amino acids. The full variable domain, with the rest looked up from reference TRBV7-2 and TRBJ2-1, is GAGVSQSPSNKVTEKGKDVELRCDPISGHTALYWYRQSLGQGLEFLIYFQGNSAPDKSGLPSDRFSAERTGGSVSTLTIQRTQQEDSAVYLCASSSPGLPKNEQFFGPGTRLTVL.

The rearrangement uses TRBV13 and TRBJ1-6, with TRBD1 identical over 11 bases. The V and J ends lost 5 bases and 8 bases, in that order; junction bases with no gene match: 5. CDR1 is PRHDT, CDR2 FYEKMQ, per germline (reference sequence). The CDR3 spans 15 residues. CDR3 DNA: TGTGCCAGCAGCCCCCGGACAGGGGGCGATTCACCCCTCCACTTT. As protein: CASSPRTGGDSPLHF.

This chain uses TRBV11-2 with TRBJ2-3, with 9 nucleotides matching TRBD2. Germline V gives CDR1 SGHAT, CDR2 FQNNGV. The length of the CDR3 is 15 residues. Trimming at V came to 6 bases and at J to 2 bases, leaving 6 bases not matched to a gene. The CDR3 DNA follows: TGTGCCAGCAGAGTAGCGGGGGCCTTCACAGATACGCAGTATTTT. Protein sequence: CASRVAGAFTDTQYF.

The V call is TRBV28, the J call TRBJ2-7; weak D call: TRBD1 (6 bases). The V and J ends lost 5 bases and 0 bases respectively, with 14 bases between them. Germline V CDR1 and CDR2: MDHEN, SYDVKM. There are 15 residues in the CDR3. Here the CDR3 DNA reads TGTGCCAGCAGTACCCCAGGGGAAGCCTCCTACGAGCAGTACTTC. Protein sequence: CASSTPGEASYEQYF.

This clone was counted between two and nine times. CDR3 protein: CASSPDRGETQYF. For the CDR3, the DNA is TGTGCCAGCAGCCCGGACAGGGGAGAGACCCAGTACTTC. The genes are TRBV7-2 and TRBJ2-5; 9 nucleotides match TRBD1. V lost 5 bases and J lost 4; bases outside the gene matches: 2. The V gene's germline CDR1 is SGHTA and CDR2 FQGNSA. The CDR3 has 13 amino acids.